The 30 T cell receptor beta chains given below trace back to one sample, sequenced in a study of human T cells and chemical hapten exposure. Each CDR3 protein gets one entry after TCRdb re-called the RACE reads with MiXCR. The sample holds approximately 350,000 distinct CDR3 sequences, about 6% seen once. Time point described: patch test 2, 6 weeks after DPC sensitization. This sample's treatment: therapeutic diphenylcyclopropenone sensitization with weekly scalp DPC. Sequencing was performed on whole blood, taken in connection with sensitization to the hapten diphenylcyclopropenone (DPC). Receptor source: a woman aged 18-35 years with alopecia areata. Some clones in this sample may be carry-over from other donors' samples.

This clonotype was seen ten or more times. The CDR3, as DNA: TGTGCCAGCAGCTTAGTCCGCTGGACCTATCGCAATCAGCCCCAGCATTTT. It translates to CASSLVRWTYRNQPQHF. The J gene is TRBJ1-5, the V gene TRBV7-8, with D unclear. The CDR3 covers 17 residues. Trimming took 1 base from V and 2 from J, leaving 15 bases between them. Germline assignment: CDR1 SGHVS and CDR2 FQNEAQ.

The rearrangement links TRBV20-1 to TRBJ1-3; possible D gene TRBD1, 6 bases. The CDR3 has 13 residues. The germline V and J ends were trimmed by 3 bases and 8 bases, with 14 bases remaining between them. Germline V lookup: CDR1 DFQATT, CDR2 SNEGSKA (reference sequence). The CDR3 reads CSASETRGYTIYF. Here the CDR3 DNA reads TGCAGTGCTAGCGAGACCAGGGGATACACCATATATTTT.

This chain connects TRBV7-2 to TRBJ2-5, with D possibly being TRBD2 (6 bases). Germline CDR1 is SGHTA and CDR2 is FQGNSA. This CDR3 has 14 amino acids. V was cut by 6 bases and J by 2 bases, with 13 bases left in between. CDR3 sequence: CASSRGTQQETQYF. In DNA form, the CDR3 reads TGTGCCAGCAGTCGCGGGACTCAGCAAGAGACCCAGTACTTC.

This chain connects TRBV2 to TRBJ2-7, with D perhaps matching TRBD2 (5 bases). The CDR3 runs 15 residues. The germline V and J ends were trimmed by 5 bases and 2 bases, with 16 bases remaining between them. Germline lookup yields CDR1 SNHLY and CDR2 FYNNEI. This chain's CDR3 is CASSLEGGIAYEQYF. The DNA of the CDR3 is TGTGCCAGCAGTTTAGAGGGCGGAATAGCCTACGAGCAGTACTTC.

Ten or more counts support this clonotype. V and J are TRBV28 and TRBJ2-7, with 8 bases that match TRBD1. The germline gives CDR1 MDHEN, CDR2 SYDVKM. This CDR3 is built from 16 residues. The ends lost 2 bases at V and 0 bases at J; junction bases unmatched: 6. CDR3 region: CASSLMTGQGSYEQYF. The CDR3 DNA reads TGTGCCAGCAGTTTAATGACCGGACAGGGCTCCTACGAGCAGTACTTC.

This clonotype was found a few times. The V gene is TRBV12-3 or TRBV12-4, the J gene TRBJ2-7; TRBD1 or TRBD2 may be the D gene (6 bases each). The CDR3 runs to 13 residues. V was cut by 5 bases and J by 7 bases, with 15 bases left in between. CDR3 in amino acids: CASSLLGGSEQYF. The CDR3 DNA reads TGTGCCAGCAGTCTCCTAGGGGGGTCGGAGCAGTACTTC.

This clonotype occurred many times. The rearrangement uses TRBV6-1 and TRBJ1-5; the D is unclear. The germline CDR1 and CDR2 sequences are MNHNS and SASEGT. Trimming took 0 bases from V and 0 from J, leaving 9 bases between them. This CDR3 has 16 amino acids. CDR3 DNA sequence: TGTGCCAGCAGTGAAGCCCCCGGGGTTAGCAATCAGCCCCAGCATTTT. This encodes CASSEAPGVSNQPQHF.

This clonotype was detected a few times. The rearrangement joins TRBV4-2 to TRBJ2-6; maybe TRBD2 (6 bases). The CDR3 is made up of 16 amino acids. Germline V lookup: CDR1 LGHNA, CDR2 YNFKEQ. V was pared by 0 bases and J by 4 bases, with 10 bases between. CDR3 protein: CASSQDGGRGANVLTF. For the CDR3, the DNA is TGTGCCAGCAGCCAAGATGGAGGGCGAGGGGCCAACGTCCTGACTTTC.

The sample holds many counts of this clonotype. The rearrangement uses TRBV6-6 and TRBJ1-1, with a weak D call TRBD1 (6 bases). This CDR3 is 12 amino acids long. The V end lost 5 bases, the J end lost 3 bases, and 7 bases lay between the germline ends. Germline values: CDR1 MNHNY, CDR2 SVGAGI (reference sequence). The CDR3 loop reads CASSAGDTEAFF. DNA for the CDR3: TGTGCCAGCAGTGCAGGGGACACTGAAGCTTTCTTT.

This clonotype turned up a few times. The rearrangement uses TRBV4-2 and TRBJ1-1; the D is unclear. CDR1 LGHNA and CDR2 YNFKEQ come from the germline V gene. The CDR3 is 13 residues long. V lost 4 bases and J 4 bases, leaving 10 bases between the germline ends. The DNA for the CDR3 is TGTGCCAGCAGCCCCATAGAGTTCACTGAAGCTTTCTTT. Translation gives CASSPIEFTEAFF.

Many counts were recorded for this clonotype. The CDR3 DNA follows: TGTGCCAGCAGCCTAAACAATAACTATGGCTACACCTTC. Translation gives CASSLNNNYGYTF. V and J are TRBV6-6 and TRBJ1-2; no clear D gene. This CDR3 has 13 amino acids. The V gene's germline CDR1 is MNHNY and CDR2 SVGAGI (reference sequence). Deletions cut 6 bases from V and 1 base from J, with 9 bases between.

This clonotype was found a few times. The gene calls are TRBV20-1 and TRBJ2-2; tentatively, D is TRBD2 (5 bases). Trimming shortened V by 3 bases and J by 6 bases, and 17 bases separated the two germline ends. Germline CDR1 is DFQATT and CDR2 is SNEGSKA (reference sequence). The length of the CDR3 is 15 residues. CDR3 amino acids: CSARPGSGPAGELFF. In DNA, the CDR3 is TGCAGTGCTAGGCCTGGGAGCGGACCGGCCGGGGAGCTGTTTTTT.

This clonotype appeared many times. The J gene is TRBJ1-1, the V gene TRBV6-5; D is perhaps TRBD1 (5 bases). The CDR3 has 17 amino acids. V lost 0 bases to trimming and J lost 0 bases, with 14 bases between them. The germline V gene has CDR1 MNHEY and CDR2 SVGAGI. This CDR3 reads CASSYSSKGWMNTEAFF. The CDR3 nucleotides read TGTGCCAGCAGTTACTCGAGCAAGGGGTGGATGAACACTGAAGCTTTCTTT.

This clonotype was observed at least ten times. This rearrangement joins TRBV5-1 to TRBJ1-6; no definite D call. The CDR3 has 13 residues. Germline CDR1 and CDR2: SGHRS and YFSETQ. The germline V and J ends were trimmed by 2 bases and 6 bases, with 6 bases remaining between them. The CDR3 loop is CASSFGVNSPLHF. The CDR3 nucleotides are TGCGCCAGCAGCTTTGGGGTTAATTCACCCCTCCACTTT.

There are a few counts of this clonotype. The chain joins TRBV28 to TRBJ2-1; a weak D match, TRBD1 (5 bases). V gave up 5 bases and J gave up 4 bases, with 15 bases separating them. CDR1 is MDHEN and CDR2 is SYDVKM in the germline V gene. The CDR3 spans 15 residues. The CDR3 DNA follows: TGTGCCAGCAGTCTCCAGGGTGGCAGTTACAATGAGCAGTTCTTC. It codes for CASSLQGGSYNEQFF.

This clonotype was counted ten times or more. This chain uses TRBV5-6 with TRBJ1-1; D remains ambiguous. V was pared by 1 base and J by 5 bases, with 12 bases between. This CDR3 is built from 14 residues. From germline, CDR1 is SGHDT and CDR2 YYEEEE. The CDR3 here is CASSLSEGRTEAFF. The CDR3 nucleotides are TGTGCCAGCAGCTTGTCTGAGGGTAGGACTGAAGCTTTCTTT. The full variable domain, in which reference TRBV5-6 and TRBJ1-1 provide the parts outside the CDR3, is DAGVTQSPTHLIKTRGQQVTLRCSPKSGHDTVSWYQQALGQGPQFIFQYYEEEERQRGNFPDRFSGHQFPNYSSELNVNALLLGDSALYLCASSLSEGRTEAFFGQGTRLTVV.

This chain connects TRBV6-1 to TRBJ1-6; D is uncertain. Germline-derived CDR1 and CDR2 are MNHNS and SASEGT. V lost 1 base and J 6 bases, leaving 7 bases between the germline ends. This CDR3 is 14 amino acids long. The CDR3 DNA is TGTGCCAGCAGTGAAGTGCCACTTAATTCACCCCTCCACTTT. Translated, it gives CASSEVPLNSPLHF.

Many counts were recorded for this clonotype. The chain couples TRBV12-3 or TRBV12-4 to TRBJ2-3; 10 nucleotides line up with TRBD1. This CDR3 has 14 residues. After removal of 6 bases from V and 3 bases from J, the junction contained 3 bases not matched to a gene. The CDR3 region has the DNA TGTGCCAGCAGGGCGGGACAGGGGACAGATACGCAGTATTTT. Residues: CASRAGQGTDTQYF.

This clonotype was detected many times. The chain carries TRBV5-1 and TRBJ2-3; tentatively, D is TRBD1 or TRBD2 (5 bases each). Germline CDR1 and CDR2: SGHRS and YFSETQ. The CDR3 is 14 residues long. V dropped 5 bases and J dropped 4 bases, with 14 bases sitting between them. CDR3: CASSLRGDSDTQYF. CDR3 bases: TGCGCCAGCAGTCTGAGAGGGGATTCAGATACGCAGTATTTT.

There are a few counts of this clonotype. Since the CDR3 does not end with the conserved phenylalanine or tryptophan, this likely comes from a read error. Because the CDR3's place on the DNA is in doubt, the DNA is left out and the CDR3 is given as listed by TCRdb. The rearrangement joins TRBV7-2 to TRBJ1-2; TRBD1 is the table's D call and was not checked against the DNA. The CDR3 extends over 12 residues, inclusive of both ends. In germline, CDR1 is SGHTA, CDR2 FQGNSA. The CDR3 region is CASSFLGQNVWP.

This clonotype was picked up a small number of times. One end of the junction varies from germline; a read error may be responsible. This CDR3 reads CAISERTGTGGSPLHF. Written as DNA, the CDR3 is TGTGCCATCAGTGAGCGGACCGGGACAGGGGGCTCACCCCTCCACTTT. This chain links TRBV6-4 with TRBJ1-6; 12 bases align to TRBD1. This CDR3 is 16 amino acids long. Germline V gene lookup returns CDR1 MRHNA and CDR2 SNTAGT.

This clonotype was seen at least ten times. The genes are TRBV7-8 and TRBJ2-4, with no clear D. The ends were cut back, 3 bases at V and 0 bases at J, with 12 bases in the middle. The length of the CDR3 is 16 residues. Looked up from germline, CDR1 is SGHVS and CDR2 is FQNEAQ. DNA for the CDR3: TGTGCCAGCAGCTTTACTGGCACCTTAGCCAAAAACATTCAGTACTTC. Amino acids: CASSFTGTLAKNIQYF.

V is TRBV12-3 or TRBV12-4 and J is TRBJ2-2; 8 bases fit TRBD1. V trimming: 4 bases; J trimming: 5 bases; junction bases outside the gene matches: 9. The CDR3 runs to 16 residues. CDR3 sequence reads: CASSSQQGVLTGELFF. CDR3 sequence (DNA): TGTGCCAGCAGTTCTCAACAGGGGGTCTTAACCGGGGAGCTGTTTTTT.

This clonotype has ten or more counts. CDR3 region: CASSISTRANTEAFF. DNA for the CDR3: TGTGCCAGCAGTATCTCGACAAGGGCGAACACTGAAGCTTTCTTT. This chain uses TRBV28 with TRBJ1-1; unclear D gene. Germline V gives CDR1 MDHEN, CDR2 SYDVKM. V lost 5 bases to trimming and J lost 1 base, with 14 bases between them. This CDR3 region has 15 residues.

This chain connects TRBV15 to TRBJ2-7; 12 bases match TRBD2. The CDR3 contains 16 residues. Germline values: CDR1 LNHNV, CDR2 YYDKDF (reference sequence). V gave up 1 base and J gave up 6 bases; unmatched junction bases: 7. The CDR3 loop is CATSRARLAGGLEQYF. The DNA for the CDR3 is TGTGCCACCAGCAGAGCCCGTCTAGCGGGGGGGCTCGAGCAGTACTTC.

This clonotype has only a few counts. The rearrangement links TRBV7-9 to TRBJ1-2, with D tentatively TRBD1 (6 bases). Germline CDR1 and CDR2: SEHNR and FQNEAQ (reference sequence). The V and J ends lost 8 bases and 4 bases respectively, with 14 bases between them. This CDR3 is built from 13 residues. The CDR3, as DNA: TGTGCCAGCGCCCCAGGGGCGGGCTATGGCTACACCTTC. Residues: CASAPGAGYGYTF.

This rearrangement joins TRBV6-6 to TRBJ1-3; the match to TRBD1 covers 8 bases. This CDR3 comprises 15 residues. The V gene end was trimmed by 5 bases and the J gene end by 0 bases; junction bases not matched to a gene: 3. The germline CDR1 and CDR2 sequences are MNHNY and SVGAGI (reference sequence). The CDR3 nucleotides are TGTGCCAGCAGTAGACAGGGGATCTCTGGAAACACCATATATTTT. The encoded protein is CASSRQGISGNTIYF.

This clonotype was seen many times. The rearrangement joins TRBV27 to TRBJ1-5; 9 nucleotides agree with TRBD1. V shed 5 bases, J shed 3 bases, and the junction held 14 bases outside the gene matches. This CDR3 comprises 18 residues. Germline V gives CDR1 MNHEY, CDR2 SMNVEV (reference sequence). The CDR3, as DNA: TGTGCCAGCAGTCCCGGACAGGGGCGGGGGTTAGTCAATCAGCCCCAGCATTTT. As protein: CASSPGQGRGLVNQPQHF.

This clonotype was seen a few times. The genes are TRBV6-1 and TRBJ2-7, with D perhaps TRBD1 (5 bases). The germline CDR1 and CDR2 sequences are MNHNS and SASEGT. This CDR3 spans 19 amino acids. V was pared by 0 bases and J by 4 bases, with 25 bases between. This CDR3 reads CASSEALTPRAAGHYEQYF. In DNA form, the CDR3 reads TGTGCCAGCAGTGAAGCGTTGACCCCCCGGGCGGCAGGACATTACGAGCAGTACTTC.

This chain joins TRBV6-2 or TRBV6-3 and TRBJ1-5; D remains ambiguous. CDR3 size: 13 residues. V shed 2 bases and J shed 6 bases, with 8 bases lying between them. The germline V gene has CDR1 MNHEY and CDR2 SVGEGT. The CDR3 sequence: CASSYLPGQPQHF. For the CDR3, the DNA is TGTGCCAGCAGTTACCTTCCGGGTCAGCCCCAGCATTTT.